The 3 T cell receptor beta chains in this list originate from one sample, sequenced in a study of blood T cells in healthy people across ages (dated by TCRdb to between 2015 and 2016). The protocol used for the library was 5' RACE. The run used an Illumina HiSeq 2500. A second PCR of about 6 to 11 cycles was run with a J-beta primer mix and a sample-barcoded 5' primer. TCRdb applied fastp at Q25 and MiXCR to the public reads, then kept only in-frame beta chains. Each record represents a unique CDR3 protein, reported with the most common genes and DNA among its rows. Here the sample has around 850,000 distinct CDR3 sequences; roughly 35% occur a single time. The ten top clones hold 10% to 15% of the sample. Sequenced: blood. The origin of the receptors is a man between 18 and 29 years old in good health.

This clonotype was found a few times. J is TRBJ2-3 and V is TRBV12-3 or TRBV12-4; no clear D. CDR3 length: 12 residues. Trimming took off 5 bases at V and 13 bases at J, with 16 bases between the two ends. The CDR3 DNA follows: TGTGCCAGCAGTCCGGGTGAGATTGGGAAGTATTTT. This sequence encodes CASSPGEIGKYF.

Comment on this clonotype: A much more abundant neighbour one base away suggests this may be a read error. The gene calls are TRBV6-5 and TRBJ1-1; D unresolved. Trimming removed 0 bases from V and 1 base from J, with 9 bases in between. The CDR3 consists of 15 residues. Germline V gene lookup returns CDR1 MNHEY and CDR2 SVGAGI. In DNA form, the CDR3 reads TGTGCCAGCAGTTACTCGGTAGGACCGAACACTGAAGCTTTCTTT. This encodes CASSYSVGPNTEAFF.

Ten or more counts support this clonotype. The V and J genes are TRBV12-3 or TRBV12-4 and TRBJ2-5, with D maybe TRBD2 (6 bases). The germline V and J ends were trimmed by 6 bases and 3 bases, with 11 bases remaining between them. The CDR3 sequence is 13 residues long. In DNA form, the CDR3 reads TGTGCCAGCAGGCTGGGGGGTGAAGAGACCCAGTACTTC. It is translated as CASRLGGEETQYF.